In this sample, the clone carrying this T cell receptor beta chain turned up once. Its antigen is still unknown. The data were taken from a study of cytomegalovirus exposure and HLA in healthy donors. Study-level points and caveats: Certain indistinguishable V segments, among them TRBV6-2 and TRBV6-3, were excluded. Using a false discovery rate of 0.05, a later analysis showed that 16,000 or so TCR beta sequences were associated with HLA alleles.

The study ran its PCR with 60 Vbeta and 13 Jbeta primers. As handled by the study authors: Later, an analysis found about 83 million unique TCR beta chains, and 8.5 million to 12 million of these were shared. TCRdb's copy holds only in-frame clones and misses some; the assay was immunoSEQ multiplex PCR. That table furnishes V, J and clone size, whereas the DNA furnished D and trimming. The table has over 150,000 clones, 80% seen once. Trimming removed 8 bases at V and 5 bases at J, with 15 bases between. Germline CDR1 and CDR2: MNHEY and SVGAGI. CDR3 size: 13 residues. The sequence was collected from a woman between 35 and 50 years old in good health and CMV-seropositive. The source material was PBMCs. The V call is TRBV6-5, the J call TRBJ1-2, with D possibly matching TRBD1 (6 bases). CDR3 loop: CASRMDSVYGYTF. The CDR3 DNA sequence: TGTGCCAGCCGGATGGACAGCGTATATGGCTACACCTTC.